This T cell receptor (beta chain) stems from a study of Graves' ophthalmopathy and Graves' hyperthyroidism listed by TCRdb under 2018. The study in broad terms: Peripheral blood was collected at initial diagnosis, prior to any treatment. Following sample collection, hyperthyroidism patients were given methimazole at a starting dose of 30 mg daily, and ophthalmopathy patients were given high-dose intravenous methylprednisolone. In several hyperthyroidism patients, the T-cell repertoire of thyroid tissue was compared with the T-cell repertoire of blood. TCR beta repertoire signatures were used to distinguish Graves' ophthalmopathy from Graves' hyperthyroidism and to predict progression to ophthalmopathy. In total, 135 blood samples were TCR-sequenced: 43 ophthalmopathy, approximately 80 hyperthyroidism and approximately 17 hyperthyroidism-to-ophthalmopathy patients. An independent validation cohort comprised around 19 hyperthyroidism patients and over 15 patients who later progressed from hyperthyroidism to ophthalmopathy. To explore V-J signatures that distinguish ophthalmopathy from hyperthyroidism, a discovery set of 95 to 100 patients was enrolled, made up of over 40 with ophthalmopathy and some 56 with stable hyperthyroidism. What the research found in general, with its limitations: Most of the expanded thyroid clonotypes with a frequency above 0.001 were also detected in blood, and it was suggested that the thyroid immune response may be reflected by blood repertoires. In validation, the model predicted ophthalmopathy progression with more than 55% sensitivity and 72.22% specificity; roughly eleven predicted patients were CT-confirmed with GO in a median of about 7.1 months. The 13-signature model separated ophthalmopathy from stable hyperthyroidism with 85% to 90% sensitivity and almost 84% specificity in cross-validation, and 80%/75% in the test set. Sample size was not predetermined statistically, and investigators were not blinded to group allocation.

The ophthalmopathy patients had moderately to severely active disease, with a Clinical Activity Score of 3 or higher, a NOSPECS grade of 4 or higher, and a disease duration of less than 3 months. Patients with other autoimmune diseases, uncontrolled infections, pregnancy or lactation were excluded from the study. Clinical symptoms, serum thyroxine, TRAb, thyroid ultrasound and orbital computed tomography formed the basis of the diagnosis. PBMCs were isolated from 10 ml of fresh peripheral blood by Ficoll-Paque density gradient centrifugation. Total RNA was extracted using Trizol reagent, and RNA quality was checked on an Agilent 2100 Bioanalyzer. V is cut by 7 bases and J by 0 bases, and the space between the germline ends is 13 bases. From cysteine to phenylalanine, the CDR3 is 14 amino acids long. Of all the DNA, just the CDR3 is kept, 42 bases in frame from base 1. The germline V gene (reference sequence) sets CDR1 to LNHDA and CDR2 to SQIVND.

Of note for this clonotype: The antigen it binds to is not known. No per-base quality is available; no much larger clone lies one base away.

For repertoire sequencing, the TCR beta CDR3 regions were amplified from RNA transcripts. The first round of RT-PCR was done with HTBI primers and the Qiagen OneStep RT-PCR kit, and was followed by a second round of multiplex PCR, then size selection and purification. Sequencing of the libraries was carried out on an Illumina HiSeq2000 in paired-end mode with 100 bp reads. From the authors' description of their analysis: SOAPnuke was used to process the reads, removing any read that contained adapters or uncalled bases, had a mean Phred below 15, or lacked an exact match to the constant primer or identifier. High-quality paired reads were merged with COPE v1.2.5. Each unique nucleotide sequence was treated as a clonotype, and MiTCR v1.1 was used to align the clonotypes to the IMGT TRB V, D and J references. The analysis was limited to V-J combinations with a frequency above 0.0001, which together covered more than 99% of repertoires. For each V-J combination, a TCR clonal expansion and chaos score was defined as F50 clonal expansion divided by the chaos observed in the TCRdist matrix. Welch's t-statistics and random forest were used to reduce features to about a dozen V-J combinations, which were fed into a naive Bayes classifier. The Morisita-Horn index was used to measure how similar the thyroid and blood repertoires were. Using fastp at Q25 and MiXCR, TCRdb reprocessed the public reads and kept productive beta chains. Duplicate CDR3 protein sequences are folded into a single record with the most common DNA and genes. The V and J calls were not made by the authors but by TCRdb's processing. The table for this sample lists some 750,000 distinct CDR3 sequences; approximately 40% of them were counted only once. The top ten clonotypes cover approximately 46% of the sample.

Source material: peripheral blood. The chain was built from TRBV19 and TRBJ2-7, and TRBD1 may be the D gene, going by 6 matching bases. The TCR comes from an adult man with Graves' ophthalmopathy. The CDR3 is CASKDRPSSYEQYF. The DNA sequence is as follows: TGTGCCAGTAAGGACAGACCTTCCTCCTACGAGCAGTACTTC.